One sample yielded the 30 T cell receptor beta chains listed below, sequenced in a study of T cell responses to AZD1222 COVID-19 vaccine. The repertoire was sequenced with immunoSEQ multiplex PCR; TCRdb's copy has only in-frame clones and lacks some. Among about 140,000 clones listed, almost 95% were seen once. This specimen was peripheral blood, taken on day 0 of AZD1222 vaccination. These receptors were collected from an adult in good health.

The rearrangement joins TRBV27 to TRBJ1-5; D is unresolved. Trimming stripped 3 bases from V and 6 bases from J, with 6 bases between. CDR3 length: 12 amino acids. Germline assignment: CDR1 MNHEY and CDR2 SMNVEV (reference sequence). For the CDR3, the DNA is TGTGCCAGCAGTTTTATCTCTCAGCCCCAGCATTTT. Encoded protein: CASSFISQPQHF.

In this sample, this clone turned up a few times. This chain uses TRBV6-1 with TRBJ1-3, with a possible D match to TRBD1 (5 bases). The CDR3 is made up of 13 amino acids. Germline V gene lookup returns CDR1 MNHNS and CDR2 SASEGT. V was cut by 3 bases and J by 7 bases, with 10 bases left in between. The CDR3 loop reads CASSDLGVNTIYF. The DNA for the CDR3 is TGTGCCAGCAGTGATTTGGGGGTGAACACCATATATTTT.

The count of this clone is one. The V call is TRBV30, the J call TRBJ1-2; 8 bases are a match to TRBD1. With V trimmed by 7 bases and J by 6 bases, 4 bases remained unmatched. The CDR3 is made up of 11 amino acids. Germline V gene lookup returns CDR1 GTSNPN and CDR2 SVGIG (reference sequence). The CDR3 DNA reads as TGTGCCTTATGGACAGGGAATGGCTACACCTTC. Amino acids: CALWTGNGYTF.

This rearrangement joins TRBV6-2 or TRBV6-3 to TRBJ2-5, with TRBD2 matching over 7 bases. V trimming: 0 bases; J trimming: 1 base; junction bases outside the gene matches: 5. This CDR3 is 16 amino acids long. Germline values: CDR1 MNHEY, CDR2 SVGEGT. The CDR3 reads CASSYSGGSGQETQYF. The CDR3, as DNA: TGTGCCAGCAGTTACTCGGGGGGGAGTGGCCAAGAGACCCAGTACTTC.

V is TRBV6-5 and J is TRBJ2-5, with 9 bases fitting TRBD1. The CDR3 contains 14 residues. The germline CDR1 and CDR2 sequences are MNHEY and SVGAGI. Germline trimming cut 8 bases from V and 4 bases from J; bases unmatched to any gene: 8. The CDR3 here is CASGNRGQGETQYF. DNA of the CDR3: TGTGCCAGCGGGAATCGGGGACAGGGAGAGACCCAGTACTTC.

The chain links TRBV19 to TRBJ1-2; possibly TRBD1 for D (5 bases). This CDR3 region has 16 residues. The V end was cut by 7 bases, the J end by 4 bases, with 22 bases between. Germline assignment: CDR1 LNHDA and CDR2 SQIVND (reference sequence). The CDR3, as DNA: TGTGCCAGTACCCCCGATGCGGGGGGAAACTCCTATGGCTACACCTTC. Translation: CASTPDAGGNSYGYTF.

The gene calls are TRBV15 and TRBJ2-7, with 10 bases fitting TRBD1. The CDR3 runs to 16 residues. Trimming at V came to 0 bases and at J to 4 bases, leaving 6 bases not matched to a gene. CDR1 and CDR2 (germline): LNHNV, YYDKDF (reference sequence). CDR3 residues: CATSRELRDRGYEQYF. The CDR3 nucleotides are TGTGCCACCAGCAGAGAACTCCGGGACAGGGGTTACGAGCAGTACTTC. The complete variable domain, with remaining parts taken from reference TRBV15 and TRBJ2-7, reads DAMVIQNPRYQVTQFGKPVTLSCSQTLNHNVMYWYQQKSSQAPKLLFHYYDKDFNNEADTPDNFQSRRPNTSFCFLDIRSPGLGDTAMYLCATSRELRDRGYEQYFGPGTRLTVT.

The genes are TRBV28 and TRBJ2-3, with 7 bases lining up with TRBD1. The CDR3 runs to 15 residues. J was trimmed by 1 base and V by 2 bases; bases with no gene match: 3. Germline V gene sequence: CDR1 MDHEN, CDR2 SYDVKM. The CDR3: CASSLDGQGTDTQYF. CDR3 nucleotide sequence: TGTGCCAGCAGTTTAGACGGACAGGGCACAGATACGCAGTATTTT.

This clone was seen once. The chain employs TRBV18 and TRBJ1-6, with 9 bases aligning to TRBD1. The CDR3 totals 15 residues. CDR1 is KGHSH, CDR2 LQKENI, per germline. V trimming: 4 bases; J trimming: 7 bases; junction bases outside the gene matches: 5. The CDR3 DNA reads TGTGCCAGCTCACGCGACAGGGGGTTGAATTCACCCCTCCACTTT. This codes for CASSRDRGLNSPLHF.

The rearrangement uses TRBV12-3 or TRBV12-4 and TRBJ2-3; 11 positions match TRBD2. V shed 6 bases, J shed 6 bases, and the junction held 2 bases outside the gene matches. This CDR3 is 13 amino acids long. The CDR3 region has the DNA TGTGCCAGCAGAAGGACTAGCGGGGATACGCAGTATTTT. Protein sequence: CASRRTSGDTQYF.

The CDR3 nucleotides read TGTGCCAGCAGCTTAGGCCGGAACCTTAATTCACCCCTCCACTTT. Translated, it gives CASSLGRNLNSPLHF. This chain links TRBV7-3 with TRBJ1-6, with D hard to call. The CDR3 sequence is 15 residues long. CDR1 and CDR2 (germline): SGHTA, FQGTGA. V dropped 2 bases and J dropped 6 bases, with 11 bases sitting between them.

The V and J genes are TRBV4-1 and TRBJ2-5; D unclear. V was pared by 0 bases and J by 3 bases, with 8 bases between. The CDR3 consists of 14 residues. Germline values: CDR1 MGHRA, CDR2 YSYEKL. Written as DNA, the CDR3 is TGCGCCAGCAGCCAAGAAGGCTCAGAAGAGACCCAGTACTTC. Translated: CASSQEGSEETQYF.

The chain is built from TRBV2 and TRBJ1-1; a weak D match, TRBD1 (6 bases). The CDR3 runs to 13 residues. Trimming cost V 6 bases and J 2 bases, with 10 bases left between them. Germline V gives CDR1 SNHLY, CDR2 FYNNEI. CDR3 nucleotides: TGTGCCAGCAGATTACAGGGTAACACTGAAGCTTTCTTT. Encoded protein: CASRLQGNTEAFF.

The V call is TRBV28, the J call TRBJ2-5; 10 positions match TRBD2. The CDR3 totals 16 residues. Germline CDR1 is MDHEN and CDR2 is SYDVKM. The junction had 14 bases not matched to a gene; V was cut back by 8 bases and J by 5 bases. This CDR3 is CASVEPSGSGRETQYF. CDR3 DNA: TGTGCCAGCGTGGAGCCTAGCGGGAGTGGAAGGGAGACCCAGTACTTC. The variable domain in full, completed from reference TRBV28 and TRBJ2-5, reads DVKVTQSSRYLVKRTGEKVFLECVQDMDHENMFWYRQDPGLGLRLIYFSYDVKMKEKGDIPEGYSVSREKKERFSLILESASTNQTSMYLCASVEPSGSGRETQYFGPGTRLLVL.

The V call is TRBV5-1, the J call TRBJ2-5, with 7 bases aligning to TRBD2. This CDR3 has 15 residues. Germline trimming cut 6 bases from V and 0 bases from J; bases unmatched to any gene: 8. CDR1 and CDR2 (germline): SGHRS, YFSETQ. The CDR3 reads CASTPSGGYQETQYF. The CDR3 coding sequence is TGCGCCAGCACCCCATCCGGGGGGTACCAAGAGACCCAGTACTTC. Based on the CDR3 plus reference TRBV5-1 and TRBJ2-5, the full variable domain is KAGVTQTPRYLIKTRGQQVTLSCSPISGHRSVSWYQQTPGQGLQFLFEYFSETQRNKGNFPGRFSGRQFSNSRSEMNVSTLELGDSALYLCASTPSGGYQETQYFGPGTRLLVL.

This chain links TRBV7-7 with TRBJ2-2; tentative D call: TRBD1 (5 bases). V lost 4 bases and J lost 4, with 13 bases in between. Germline CDR1 is SSHAT and CDR2 is FNYEAQ (reference sequence). The CDR3 has 15 residues. The CDR3 DNA reads TGTGCCAGCAGCTCAGGGTCCTCCCCCACCGGGGAGCTGTTTTTT. Its translation: CASSSGSSPTGELFF.

The CDR3 is CASSRDSVQNTGELFF. In DNA form, the CDR3 reads TGTGCCAGCAGTAGGGACAGCGTCCAGAACACCGGGGAGCTGTTTTTT. The chain links TRBV2 to TRBJ2-2; TRBD1 matches at 7 bases. The CDR3 length is 16 residues. Germline CDR1 and CDR2: SNHLY and FYNNEI. The V gene end was trimmed by 5 bases and the J gene end by 1 base; junction bases not matched to a gene: 7.

V usage is TRBV3-1 (or the pseudogene TRBV3-2) and J usage is TRBJ2-1; 8 bases are shared with TRBD2. Germline trimming cut 0 bases from V and 10 bases from J; bases unmatched to any gene: 8. Germline CDR1 and CDR2: LGHDT and YNNKEL (reference sequence). This CDR3 region has 15 residues. The CDR3 loop is CASSQDLAGGQEQFF. The CDR3 DNA follows: TGTGCCAGCAGCCAAGATTTGGCGGGAGGCCAAGAGCAGTTCTTC.

V usage is TRBV18 and J usage is TRBJ1-1, with D unclear. The CDR3 contains 14 residues. Germline V gene sequence: CDR1 KGHSH, CDR2 LQKENI. The V gene lost 2 bases and the J gene lost 1 base, with 8 bases spanning the gap. The CDR3 region is CASSPNWENTEAFF. CDR3 DNA sequence: TGTGCCAGCTCACCAAACTGGGAGAACACTGAAGCTTTCTTT.

The chain couples TRBV5-1 to TRBJ2-4; a weak D match, TRBD1 (6 bases). This CDR3 contains 17 residues. V was pared by 2 bases and J by 0 bases, with 15 bases between. The germline V gene encodes CDR1 SGHRS and CDR2 YFSETQ. In DNA form, the CDR3 reads TGCGCCAGCAGCTTACAGGGCTTGACAATAGCCAAAAACATTCAGTACTTC. Protein product: CASSLQGLTIAKNIQYF. The variable domain in full, completed from reference TRBV5-1 and TRBJ2-4, reads KAGVTQTPRYLIKTRGQQVTLSCSPISGHRSVSWYQQTPGQGLQFLFEYFSETQRNKGNFPGRFSGRQFSNSRSEMNVSTLELGDSALYLCASSLQGLTIAKNIQYFGAGTRLSVL.

The rearrangement uses TRBV28 and TRBJ1-1; perhaps TRBD1 as D (5 bases). Trimming left V 5 bases short and J 1 base short, with 17 bases between. The CDR3 is 16 amino acids. Germline V gene sequence: CDR1 MDHEN, CDR2 SYDVKM. CDR3 region: CASSPPAGAGNTEAFF. Here the CDR3 DNA reads TGTGCCAGCAGTCCGCCCGCCGGGGCGGGGAACACTGAAGCTTTCTTT.

This clone is a singleton in its sample. The chain is built from TRBV10-2 and TRBJ1-4; 7 positions match TRBD1. The length of the CDR3 is 16 residues. Germline V gene data show CDR1 as WSHSY and CDR2 as SAAADI. Trimming cost V 0 bases and J 7 bases; bases outside gene matches: 8. CDR3 nucleotides: TGCGCCAGCAGTGAGTCGCCAGGGGGTATGAGTGAAAAACTGTTTTTT. As protein: CASSESPGGMSEKLFF.

This chain connects TRBV3-1 (or the pseudogene TRBV3-2) to TRBJ1-4; D may be TRBD1 (5 bases). The CDR3 totals 12 residues. V shed 9 bases and J shed 6 bases, with 11 bases lying between them. Germline lookup yields CDR1 LGHDT and CDR2 YNNKEL (reference sequence). CDR3: CASHGTHEKLFF. CDR3 nucleotides: TGTGCCAGTCACGGGACTCATGAAAAACTGTTTTTT.

This rearrangement joins TRBV19 to TRBJ1-1; D not certain. Germline V gene sequence: CDR1 LNHDA, CDR2 SQIVND (reference sequence). Trimming removed 3 bases at V and 2 bases at J, with 7 bases between. CDR3 length: 13 amino acids. CDR3 region: CASSIWENTEAFF. The CDR3 DNA follows: TGTGCCAGTAGTATTTGGGAAAACACTGAAGCTTTCTTT.

The chain recombines TRBV10-3 with TRBJ2-3, with D possibly matching TRBD1 (5 bases). The CDR3 extends over 14 amino acids. The ends were cut back, 3 bases at V and 0 bases at J, with 7 bases in the middle. Germline loops: CDR1 ENHRY, CDR2 SYGVKD. The CDR3 DNA is TGTGCCATCAGTGACAGGGCAAGCACAGATACGCAGTATTTT. Translated: CAISDRASTDTQYF.

The chain has TRBV20-1 and TRBJ2-1; possibly TRBD2 for D (6 bases). V lost 6 bases and J lost 12, with 12 bases in between. The germline V gene has CDR1 DFQATT and CDR2 SNEGSKA (reference sequence). The CDR3 contains 10 residues. CDR3 in amino acids: CSAEGGGQFF. The CDR3 DNA reads as TGCAGTGCGGAGGGCGGTGGGCAGTTCTTC.

In regard to this clone: The junction differs from germline at one of its ends, possibly a read error. The V and J genes are TRBV6-4 and TRBJ2-7; TRBD2 matches at 7 bases. Germline V gives CDR1 MRHNA, CDR2 SNTAGT. This CDR3 has 14 residues. CDR3 DNA sequence: TGTGCCAGCAGTGTGGGAGCGGGATCCTGCGAGCAGTACTTC. It specifies CASSVGAGSCEQYF.

This clone occurred once. The chain couples TRBV4-3 to TRBJ1-5; D gene unclear. The CDR3 length is 15 residues. V was trimmed by 4 bases and J by 0 bases, leaving 10 bases between them. Germline V gene data show CDR1 as LGHNA and CDR2 as YSLEER. CDR3 DNA: TGCGCCAGCAGCCGGAACAGAAATAGCAATCAGCCCCAGCATTTT. The encoded protein is CASSRNRNSNQPQHF.

This sequence joins TRBV5-1 and TRBJ1-6; 7 positions match TRBD1. This CDR3 is built from 15 residues. CDR1 and CDR2 from the germline V gene are SGHRS and YFSETQ. V trimming: 6 bases; J trimming: 5 bases; junction bases outside the gene matches: 8. Here the CDR3 DNA reads TGCGCCAGCACCACCGGGACAGCCCATAATTCACCCCTCCACTTT. Its translation is CASTTGTAHNSPLHF.

V gene TRBV2 combines with J gene TRBJ1-4, with no clear D. V was cut by 5 bases and J by 2 bases, with 9 bases left in between. Germline V lookup: CDR1 SNHLY, CDR2 FYNNEI. This CDR3 has 14 amino acids. DNA for the CDR3: TGTGCCAGCAGTCCAGCGTACACTAATGAAAAACTGTTTTTT. It translates to CASSPAYTNEKLFF.